Below are 2 T cell receptor beta chains sequenced from a single sample in a study of CD8+ T cells in alopecia areata. RNA extraction and reverse transcription yielded cDNA as sequencing template. Method: immunoSEQ multiplex PCR; TCRdb's copy keeps in-frame clones and lacks some. In the table there are 95,000 to 110,000 clones, about 60% of which are singletons. Sequencing was performed on CD4+ T cells sorted from blood. These receptors all come from a human donor in good health.

This clone was detected only a few times. The same CDR3 can be traced to other DNA sequences in this sample. The chain recombines TRBV7-2 with TRBJ2-7; 7 positions agree with TRBD1. J was trimmed by 3 bases and V by 3 bases; bases with no gene match: 2. The CDR3 loop spans 13 amino acids. Germline V gene data show CDR1 as SGHTA and CDR2 as FQGNSA. The CDR3 DNA is TGTGCCAGCAGCTTGGCAGGGGGCTACGAGCAGTACTTC. It encodes CASSLAGGYEQYF.

The chain carries TRBV5-6 and TRBJ2-6; D may be TRBD1 (5 bases). The CDR3 has 18 residues. Germline loops: CDR1 SGHDT, CDR2 YYEEEE. Trimming cost V 4 bases and J 1 base, with 18 bases left between them. The CDR3 sequence is CASSLTRQFLSGANVLTF. The CDR3 region has the DNA TGTGCCAGCAGCCTTACCCGACAGTTCTTATCTGGGGCCAACGTCCTGACTTTC.